This record looks at one T cell receptor (beta chain) sequence and its context. Its antigen remains unknown. The record originates from a study of spatial heterogeneity in lung cancer. Time point in this sample: sample taken at primary tumor resection. Whole RNA, isolated from tumor, nontumor lung or frozen PBMC, was sequenced without prior sorting. Every molecule of TCR cDNA had its own unique molecular identifier. TCRdb reanalysed the 5' RACE reads using MiXCR and keeps one entry per CDR3 protein. The repertoire has just under 95,000 distinct CDR3 sequences, about an eighth of them found once; the top ten carry approximately 39%. Overall study results and limits: The appearance of ubiquitous expanded tumor TCRs in blood was greater at resection than follow-up.

Trimming stripped 5 bases from V and 1 base from J, with 17 bases between. The CDR3 runs to 16 residues. Sequences were derived from PBMCs, sampled at surgery. This clonotype was sampled from a male donor with early-stage non-small cell lung cancer. The rearrangement joins TRBV12-3 or TRBV12-4 to TRBJ1-2; the D is unclear. CDR3 sequence reads: CASSPPVPGHNYGYTF. In DNA form, the CDR3 reads TGTGCCAGCAGTCCGCCTGTCCCAGGCCATAACTATGGCTACACCTTC.